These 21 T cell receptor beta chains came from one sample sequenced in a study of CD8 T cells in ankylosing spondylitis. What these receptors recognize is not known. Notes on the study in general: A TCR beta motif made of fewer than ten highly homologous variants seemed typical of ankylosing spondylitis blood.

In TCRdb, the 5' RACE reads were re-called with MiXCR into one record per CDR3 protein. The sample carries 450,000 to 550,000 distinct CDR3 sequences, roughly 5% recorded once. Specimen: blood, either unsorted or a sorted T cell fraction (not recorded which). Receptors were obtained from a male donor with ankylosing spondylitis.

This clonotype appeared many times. The CDR3 coding sequence is TGTGCCAGCAGGACCACGGACGGATACTATGGCTACACCTTC. Translated, it gives CASRTTDGYYGYTF. V usage is TRBV6-2 or TRBV6-3 and J usage is TRBJ1-2, with D unclear. V was pared by 6 bases and J by 3 bases, with 14 bases between. CDR3 length equals 14 residues. The germline V gene encodes CDR1 MNHEY and CDR2 SVGEGT.

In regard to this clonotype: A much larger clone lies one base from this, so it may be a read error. The CDR3 protein is CSPREGGQDYGYTF. DNA of the CDR3: TGCAGTCCCAGAGAGGGGGGACAGGACTATGGCTACACCTTC. V is TRBV20-1 and J is TRBJ1-2; TRBD1 matches at 8 bases. With V trimmed by 8 bases and J by 3 bases, 11 bases remained unmatched. CDR1 DFQATT and CDR2 SNEGSKA come from the germline V gene (reference sequence). The CDR3 is 14 residues long.

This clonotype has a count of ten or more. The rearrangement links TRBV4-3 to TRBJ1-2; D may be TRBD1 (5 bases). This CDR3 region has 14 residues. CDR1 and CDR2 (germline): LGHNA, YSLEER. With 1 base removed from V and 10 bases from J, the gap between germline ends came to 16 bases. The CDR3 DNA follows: TGCGCCAGCAGCCAAGTAGGGGACCAGTTTGACTACACCTTC. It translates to CASSQVGDQFDYTF.

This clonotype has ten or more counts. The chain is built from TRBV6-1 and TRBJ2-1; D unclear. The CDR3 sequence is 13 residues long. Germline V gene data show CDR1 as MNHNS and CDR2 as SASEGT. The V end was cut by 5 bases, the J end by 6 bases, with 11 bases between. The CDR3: CASSTGIINEQFF. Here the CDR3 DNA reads TGTGCCAGCAGTACGGGTATTATCAATGAGCAGTTCTTC.

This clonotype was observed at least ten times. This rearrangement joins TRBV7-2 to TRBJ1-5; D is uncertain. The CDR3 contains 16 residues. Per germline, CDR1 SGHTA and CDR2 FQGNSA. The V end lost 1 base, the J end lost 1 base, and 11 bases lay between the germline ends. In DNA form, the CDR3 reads TGTGCCAGCAGCTTAGGACCCTTAGGGAGCAATCAGCCCCAGCATTTT. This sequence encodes CASSLGPLGSNQPQHF.

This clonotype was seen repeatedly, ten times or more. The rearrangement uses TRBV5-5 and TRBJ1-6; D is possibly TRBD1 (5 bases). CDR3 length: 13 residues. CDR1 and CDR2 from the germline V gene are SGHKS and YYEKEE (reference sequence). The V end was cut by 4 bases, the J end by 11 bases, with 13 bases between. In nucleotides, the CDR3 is TGTGCCAGCAGCGTCGGGACTGCTCCACCCCTCCACTTT. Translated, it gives CASSVGTAPPLHF.

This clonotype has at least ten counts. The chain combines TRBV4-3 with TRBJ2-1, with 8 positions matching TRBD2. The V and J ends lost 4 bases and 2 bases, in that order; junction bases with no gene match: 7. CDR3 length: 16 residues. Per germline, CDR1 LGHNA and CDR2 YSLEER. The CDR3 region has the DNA TGCGCCAGCAGCCCGGGAGGGGGTCAGACCTACAATGAGCAGTTCTTC. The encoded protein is CASSPGGGQTYNEQFF.

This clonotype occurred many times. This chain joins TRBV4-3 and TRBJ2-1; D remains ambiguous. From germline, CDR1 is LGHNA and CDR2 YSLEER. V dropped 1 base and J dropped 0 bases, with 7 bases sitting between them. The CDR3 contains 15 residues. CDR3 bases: TGCGCCAGCAGCCAAGGGGGAAACTCCTACAATGAGCAGTTCTTC. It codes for CASSQGGNSYNEQFF.

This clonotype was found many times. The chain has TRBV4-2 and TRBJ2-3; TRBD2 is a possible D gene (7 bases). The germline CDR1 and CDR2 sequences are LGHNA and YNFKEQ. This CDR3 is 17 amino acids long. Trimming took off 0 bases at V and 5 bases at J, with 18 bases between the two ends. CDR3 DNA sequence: TGTGCCAGCAGCCAAGATTCCTTTCGGGGGGCAAAAGATACGCAGTATTTT. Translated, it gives CASSQDSFRGAKDTQYF.

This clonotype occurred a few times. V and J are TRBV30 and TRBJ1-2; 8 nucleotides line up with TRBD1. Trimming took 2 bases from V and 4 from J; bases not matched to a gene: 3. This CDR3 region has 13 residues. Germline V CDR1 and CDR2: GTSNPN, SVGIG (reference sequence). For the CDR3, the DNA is TGTGCCTGGAGTCTACAGGGGGGCTATGGCTACACCTTC. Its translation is CAWSLQGGYGYTF.

The CDR3 DNA is TGCGCCAGCAGTTTCGGCGTAGGTGAAAAACTGTTTTTT. It codes for CASSFGVGEKLFF. The gene calls are TRBV4-3 and TRBJ1-4; D is undetermined. The CDR3 is 13 residues long. CDR1 is LGHNA and CDR2 is YSLEER in the germline V gene. V lost 6 bases, J lost 7 bases, and 12 bases lay in between.

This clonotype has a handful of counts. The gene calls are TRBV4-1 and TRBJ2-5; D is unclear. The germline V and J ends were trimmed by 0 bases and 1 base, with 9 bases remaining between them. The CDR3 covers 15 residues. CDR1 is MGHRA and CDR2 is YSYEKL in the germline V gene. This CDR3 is CASSQDARVQETQYF. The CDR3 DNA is TGCGCCAGCAGCCAAGATGCCCGAGTCCAAGAGACCCAGTACTTC.

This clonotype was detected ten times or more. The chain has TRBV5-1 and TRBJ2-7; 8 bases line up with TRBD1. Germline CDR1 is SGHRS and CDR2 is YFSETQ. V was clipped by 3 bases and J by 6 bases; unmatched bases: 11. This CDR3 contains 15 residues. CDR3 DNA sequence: TGCGCCAGCAGCTCTTTGACAGGGGCCCTTCGCGAGCAGTACTTC. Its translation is CASSSLTGALREQYF.

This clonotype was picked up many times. CDR3 sequence (DNA): TGTGCCAGCAGTTTAAGGACAGGAGAGTGGAATGAGCAGTTCTTC. The encoded protein is CASSLRTGEWNEQFF. The chain uses TRBV12-3 or TRBV12-4 and TRBJ2-1; the match to TRBD1 covers 7 bases. V shed 2 bases and J 7 bases; nucleotides not matched to a gene: 8. This CDR3 has 15 amino acids.

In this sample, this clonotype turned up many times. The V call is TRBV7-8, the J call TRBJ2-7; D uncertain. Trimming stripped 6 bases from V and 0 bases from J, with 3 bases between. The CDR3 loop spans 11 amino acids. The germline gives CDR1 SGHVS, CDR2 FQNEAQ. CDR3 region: CASRSSYEQYF. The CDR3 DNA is TGTGCCAGCAGGAGCTCCTACGAGCAGTACTTC.

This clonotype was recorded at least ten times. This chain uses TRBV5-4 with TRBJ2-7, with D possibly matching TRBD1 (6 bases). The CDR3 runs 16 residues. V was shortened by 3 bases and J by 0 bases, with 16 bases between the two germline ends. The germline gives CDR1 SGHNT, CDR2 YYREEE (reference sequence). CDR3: CASSSMTGSYSYEQYF. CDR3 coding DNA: TGTGCCAGCAGCTCTATGACAGGTTCCTACTCCTACGAGCAGTACTTC.

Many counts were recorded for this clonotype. CDR3 residues: CASSPQGNDYGYTF. CDR3 in DNA: TGCGCCAGCAGCCCACAGGGTAACGACTATGGCTACACCTTC. The rearrangement links TRBV5-1 to TRBJ1-2; tentatively, D is TRBD1 (6 bases). The CDR3 runs 14 residues. V was clipped by 4 bases and J by 3 bases, with 13 bases between them. The germline V gene encodes CDR1 SGHRS and CDR2 YFSETQ.

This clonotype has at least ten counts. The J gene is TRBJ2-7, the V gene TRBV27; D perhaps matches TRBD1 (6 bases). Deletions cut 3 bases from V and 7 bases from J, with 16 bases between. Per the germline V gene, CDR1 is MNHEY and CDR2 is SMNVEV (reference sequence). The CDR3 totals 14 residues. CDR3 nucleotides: TGTGCCAGCAGTTTTGGTACAGGGAATTGGGAGCAGTACTTC. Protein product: CASSFGTGNWEQYF.

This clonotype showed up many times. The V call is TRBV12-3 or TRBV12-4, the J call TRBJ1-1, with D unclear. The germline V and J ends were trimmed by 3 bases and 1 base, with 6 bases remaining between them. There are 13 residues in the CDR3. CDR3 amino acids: CASSFNRNTEAFF. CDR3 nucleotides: TGTGCCAGCAGTTTCAACCGGAACACTGAAGCTTTCTTT.

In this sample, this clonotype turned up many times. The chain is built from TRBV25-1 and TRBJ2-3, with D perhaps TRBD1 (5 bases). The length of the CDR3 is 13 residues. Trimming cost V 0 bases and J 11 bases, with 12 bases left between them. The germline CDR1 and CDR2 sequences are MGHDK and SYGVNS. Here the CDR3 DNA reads TGTGCCAGCAGTGAATATAGACAGCCTTGGCAGTATTTT. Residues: CASSEYRQPWQYF.

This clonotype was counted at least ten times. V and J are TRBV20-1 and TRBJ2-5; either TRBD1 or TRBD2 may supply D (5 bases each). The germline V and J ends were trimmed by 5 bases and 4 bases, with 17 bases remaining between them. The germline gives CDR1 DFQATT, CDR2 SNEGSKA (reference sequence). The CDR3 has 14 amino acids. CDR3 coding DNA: TGCAGTGCTCATGGGGGTTTGGGTCGAGAGACCCAGTACTTC. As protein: CSAHGGLGRETQYF.